This entry lists 8 T cell receptor beta chains sequenced from one sample in a study of T cell clonality in common variable immunodeficiency. Whole-study findings and limits: In common variable immunodeficiency, TCR beta chains reportedly carried fewer deletions and N-nucleotide insertions.

TCRdb keeps only in-frame clones here, not all; method: immunoSEQ multiplex PCR. Listed here are 7,800 or so clones without any singletons, the top ten holding about 20%. These receptors' antigens are unknown. The sequencing input was peripheral blood mononuclear cells. These receptors came from a human donor with common variable immunodeficiency.

The table lists this clone with many counts. The observed sequence ends 3 residues before the CDR3 terminus, with the missing tail filled in from the germline J gene. V and J are TRBV7-3 and TRBJ2-3, with TRBD2 matching 7 bases. The ends lost 1 base at V and 1 base at J; junction bases unmatched: 11. The CDR3 length is 18 residues. The germline V gene has CDR1 SGHTA and CDR2 FQGTGA. The chain's CDR3 is CASSLSVSGLRGTDTQYF. CDR3 bases read: TGTGCCAGCAGCTTAAGTGTTAGCGGGCTTAGGGGCACAGATACG.

Sample share makes this clone medium-sized. The CDR3 end falls 3 residues outside the read, so it is completed with the germline J gene. The V and J genes are TRBV20-1 and TRBJ2-2; D is perhaps TRBD2 (6 bases). Germline CDR1 reads DFQATT; CDR2 reads SNEGSKA (reference sequence). CDR3 length: 14 amino acids. V lost 5 bases to trimming and J lost 3 bases, with 13 bases between them. This CDR3 reads CSAFRGRDTGELFF. The sequenced part of the CDR3 DNA is TGCAGTGCTTTCCGGGGGAGAGACACCGGGGAG.

Regarding this clone: The read halts 3 residues ahead of the CDR3 end, with the missing end drawn from the germline J gene. V gene TRBV2 combines with J gene TRBJ2-1; the D call may be TRBD1 or TRBD2 (6 bases each). The CDR3 is made up of 14 amino acids. Germline lookup yields CDR1 SNHLY and CDR2 FYNNEI. With 6 bases removed from V and 6 bases from J, the gap between germline ends came to 15 bases. The CDR3 DNA, read in part, is TGTGCCAGCAGGCGGCGGGACACCCCCAATGAG. Protein product: CASRRRDTPNE. The full CDR3 sequence reads CASRRRDTPNEQFF. Combining the CDR3 with reference TRBV2 and TRBJ2-1 gives the whole variable domain EPEVTQTPSHQVTQMGQEVILRCVPISNHLYFYWYRQILGQKVEFLVSFYNNEISEKSEIFDDQFSVERPDGSNFTLKIRSTKLEDSAMYFCASRRRDTPNEQFFGPGTRLTVL.

This clone was detected many times. The read terminates 3 residues before the CDR3 end, so the remaining end is supplied by the germline J gene. The chain has TRBV19 and TRBJ2-3, with TRBD2 matching over 9 bases. V was pared by 3 bases and J by 6 bases, with 10 bases of the junction left unmatched. This CDR3 contains 16 residues. Per the germline V gene, CDR1 is LNHDA and CDR2 is SQIVND (reference sequence). This chain's CDR3 is CASSIAGGSPGDTQYF. The part of the CDR3 DNA that was read is TGTGCCAGTAGTATCGCGGGAGGGTCTCCGGGGGATACG.

The table lists this clone with many counts. The sequenced part of the CDR3 DNA is TGCGCCAGCAGCCAAGAAAACAGGATGGAGACC. Translating gives CASSQENRMET. The CDR3, in full, reads CASSQENRMETQYF. The chain is built from TRBV4-1 and TRBJ2-5, with a tentative D call TRBD1 (5 bases). The read halts 3 residues ahead of the CDR3 end, with the missing end drawn from the germline J gene. Germline loops: CDR1 MGHRA, CDR2 YSYEKL. Trimming took off 0 bases at V and 5 bases at J, with 10 bases between the two ends. The CDR3 totals 14 residues.

This clone occurred many times. Read sequence stops 3 residues before the CDR3 end, and the germline J gene provides the missing end. This chain connects TRBV27 to TRBJ1-2; TRBD1 is a possible D gene (6 bases). The V gene lost 5 bases and the J gene lost 2 bases, with 18 bases spanning the gap. Germline CDR1 and CDR2: MNHEY and SMNVEV (reference sequence). The length of the CDR3 is 16 residues. The part of the CDR3 DNA that was read is TGTGCCAGCAGTCTCTCAACAGGGTCGGGGAACTATGGC. Translated, it gives CASSLSTGSGNYG. The whole CDR3 is CASSLSTGSGNYGYTF.

On this clone itself: From the germline J gene comes the end of the CDR3, since the read stops 3 residues before it. This chain joins TRBV5-1 and TRBJ2-7, with 7 bases identical to TRBD1. The junction had 7 bases not matched to a gene; V was cut back by 4 bases and J by 3 bases. The germline V gene encodes CDR1 SGHRS and CDR2 YFSETQ. This CDR3 has 14 residues. The CDR3 sequence: CASSLGDSVYEQYF. CDR3 DNA, as far as it was read: TGCGCCAGCAGCCTAGGGGACAGCGTCTACGAG.

This clone was detected a few times. The read gets to within 3 residues of the CDR3 end, and the germline J gene fills in the rest. This chain connects TRBV11-2 to TRBJ2-1, with TRBD2 identical over 10 bases. This CDR3 contains 15 residues. CDR1 and CDR2 (germline): SGHAT, FQNNGV. V shed 5 bases and J 3 bases; nucleotides not matched to a gene: 4. The CDR3 DNA, read in part, is TGTGCCAGCAGCACTAGGACTAGCGGCTACAATGAG. It specifies CASSTRTSGYNE. The entire CDR3 protein reads CASSTRTSGYNEQFF.